This T cell receptor (beta chain) was captured in a study of T cell responses to AZD1222 COVID-19 vaccine. There are 11 residues in the CDR3. CDR1 is SNHLY, CDR2 FYNNEI, per germline. V was cut by 9 bases and J by 5 bases, with 9 bases left in between. Clones were sequenced by immunoSEQ multiplex PCR, and TCRdb holds only the in-frame ones, with some missing. This table has over 85,000 clones, about 87% appearing once. The chain links TRBV2 to TRBJ2-3; D is undetermined. The receptor's source is an adult in good health. The input for sequencing was peripheral blood, taken on day 0 of AZD1222 vaccination. CDR3 in DNA: TGTGCCAGTCACCCCGGAGATACGCAGTATTTT. This translates into CASHPGDTQYF.